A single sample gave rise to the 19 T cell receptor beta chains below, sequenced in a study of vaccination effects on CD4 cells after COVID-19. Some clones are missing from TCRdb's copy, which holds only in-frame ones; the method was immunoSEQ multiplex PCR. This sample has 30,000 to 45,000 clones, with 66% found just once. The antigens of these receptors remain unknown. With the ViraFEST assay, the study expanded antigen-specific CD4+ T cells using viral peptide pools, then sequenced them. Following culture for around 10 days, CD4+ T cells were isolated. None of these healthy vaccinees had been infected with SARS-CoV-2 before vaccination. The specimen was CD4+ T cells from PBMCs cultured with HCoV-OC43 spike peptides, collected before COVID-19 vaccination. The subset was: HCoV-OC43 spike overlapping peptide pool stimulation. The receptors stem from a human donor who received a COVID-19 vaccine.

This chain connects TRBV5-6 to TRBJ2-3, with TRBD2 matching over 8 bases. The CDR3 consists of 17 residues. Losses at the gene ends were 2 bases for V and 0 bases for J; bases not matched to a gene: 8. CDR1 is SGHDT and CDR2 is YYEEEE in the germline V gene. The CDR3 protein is CASSFRSGGLSTDTQYF. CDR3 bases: TGTGCCAGCAGCTTTAGGAGCGGGGGACTTAGCACAGATACGCAGTATTTT.

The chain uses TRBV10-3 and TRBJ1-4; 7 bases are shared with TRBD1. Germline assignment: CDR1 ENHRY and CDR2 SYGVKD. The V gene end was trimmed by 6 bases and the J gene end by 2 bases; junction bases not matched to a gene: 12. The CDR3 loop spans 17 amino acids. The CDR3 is CAISRALGGQTNEKLFF. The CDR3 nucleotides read TGTGCCATCAGCCGAGCCTTGGGGGGACAGACTAATGAAAAACTGTTTTTT.

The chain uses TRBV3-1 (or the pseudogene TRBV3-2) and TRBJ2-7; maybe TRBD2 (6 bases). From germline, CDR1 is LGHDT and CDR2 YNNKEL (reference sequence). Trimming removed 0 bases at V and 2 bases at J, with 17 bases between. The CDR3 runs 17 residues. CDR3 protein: CASSQDRKAGTPYEQYF. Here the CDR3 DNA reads TGTGCCAGCAGCCAAGATCGCAAGGCGGGAACCCCCTACGAGCAGTACTTC.

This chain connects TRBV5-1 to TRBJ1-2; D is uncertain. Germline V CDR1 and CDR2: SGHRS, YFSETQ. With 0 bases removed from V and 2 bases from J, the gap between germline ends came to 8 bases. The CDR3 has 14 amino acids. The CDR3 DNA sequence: TGCGCCAGCAGCTTGGATACGGGGAACTATGGCTACACCTTC. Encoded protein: CASSLDTGNYGYTF.

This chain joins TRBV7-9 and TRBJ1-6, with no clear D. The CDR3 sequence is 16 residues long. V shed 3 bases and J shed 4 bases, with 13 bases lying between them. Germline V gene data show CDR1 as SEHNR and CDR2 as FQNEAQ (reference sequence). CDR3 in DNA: TGTGCCAGCAGCTTTGCCGAAGGGTGGTATAATTCACCCCTCCACTTT. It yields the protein CASSFAEGWYNSPLHF.

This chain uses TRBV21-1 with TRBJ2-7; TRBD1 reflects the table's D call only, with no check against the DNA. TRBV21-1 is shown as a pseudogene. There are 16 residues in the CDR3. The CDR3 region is CASSNRVRDLSYEQYF. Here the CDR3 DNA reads TGTGCCAGCAGCAATCGGGTCAGGGATTTATCCTACGAGCAGTACTTC.

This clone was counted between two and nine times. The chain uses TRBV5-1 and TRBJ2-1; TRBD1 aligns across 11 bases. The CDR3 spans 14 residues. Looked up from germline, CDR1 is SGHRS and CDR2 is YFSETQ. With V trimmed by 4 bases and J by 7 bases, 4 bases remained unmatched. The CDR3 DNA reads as TGCGCCAGCAGCCACGGGACAGGGGGAAATGAGCAGTTCTTC. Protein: CASSHGTGGNEQFF.

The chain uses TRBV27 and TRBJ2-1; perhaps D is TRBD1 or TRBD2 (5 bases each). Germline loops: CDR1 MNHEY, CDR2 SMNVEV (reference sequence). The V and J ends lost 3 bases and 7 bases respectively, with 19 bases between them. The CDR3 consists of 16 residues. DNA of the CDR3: TGTGCCAGCAGTTTTCACCGGGGCGGGCTATTGAATGAGCAGTTCTTC. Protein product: CASSFHRGGLLNEQFF.

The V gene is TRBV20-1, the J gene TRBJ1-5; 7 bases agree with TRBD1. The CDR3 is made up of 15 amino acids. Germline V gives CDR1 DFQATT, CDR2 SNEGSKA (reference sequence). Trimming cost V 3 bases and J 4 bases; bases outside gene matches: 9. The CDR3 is CSASPGTVRNQPQHF. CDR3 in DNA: TGCAGTGCTAGTCCCGGGACAGTCCGAAATCAGCCCCAGCATTTT.

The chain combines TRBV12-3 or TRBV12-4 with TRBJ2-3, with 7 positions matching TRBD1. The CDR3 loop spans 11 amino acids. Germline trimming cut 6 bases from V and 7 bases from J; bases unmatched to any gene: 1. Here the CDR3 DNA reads TGTGCCAGCAGGGGACAGTATACGCAGTATTTT. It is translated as CASRGQYTQYF.

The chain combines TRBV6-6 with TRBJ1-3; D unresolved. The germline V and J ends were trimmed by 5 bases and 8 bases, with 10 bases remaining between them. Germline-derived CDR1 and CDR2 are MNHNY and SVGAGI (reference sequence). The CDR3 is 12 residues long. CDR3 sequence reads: CASSRNVDTIYF. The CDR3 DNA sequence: TGTGCCAGCAGTCGAAACGTAGACACCATATATTTT.

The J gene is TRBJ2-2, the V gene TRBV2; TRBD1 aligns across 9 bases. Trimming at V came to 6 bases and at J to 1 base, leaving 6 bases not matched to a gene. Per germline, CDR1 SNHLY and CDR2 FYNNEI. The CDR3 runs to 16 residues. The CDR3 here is CASRDDRGRNTGELFF. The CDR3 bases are TGTGCCAGCAGGGACGACAGGGGGAGGAACACCGGGGAGCTGTTTTTT.

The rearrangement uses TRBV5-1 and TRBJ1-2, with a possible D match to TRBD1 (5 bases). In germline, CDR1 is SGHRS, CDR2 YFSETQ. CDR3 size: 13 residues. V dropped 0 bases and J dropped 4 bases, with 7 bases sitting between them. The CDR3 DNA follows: TGCGCCAGCAGCTTGGGACAGCCCTATGGCTACACCTTC. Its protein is CASSLGQPYGYTF.

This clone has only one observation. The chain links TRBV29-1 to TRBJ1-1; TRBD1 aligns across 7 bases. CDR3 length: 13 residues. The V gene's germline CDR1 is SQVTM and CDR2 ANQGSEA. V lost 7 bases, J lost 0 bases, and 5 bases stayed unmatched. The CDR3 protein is CSAGQTMNTEAFF. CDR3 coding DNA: TGCAGCGCGGGACAGACAATGAACACTGAAGCTTTCTTT. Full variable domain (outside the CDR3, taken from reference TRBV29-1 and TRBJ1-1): SAVISQKPSRDICQRGTSLTIQCQVDSQVTMMFWYRQQPGQSLTLIATANQGSEATYESGFVIDKFPISRPNLTFSTLTVSNMSPEDSSIYLCSAGQTMNTEAFFGQGTRLTVV.

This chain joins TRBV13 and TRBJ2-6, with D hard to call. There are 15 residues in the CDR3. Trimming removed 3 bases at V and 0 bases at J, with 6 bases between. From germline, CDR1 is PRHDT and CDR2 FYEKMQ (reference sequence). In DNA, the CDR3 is TGTGCCAGCAGCTTTGCCCCCTCTGGGGCCAACGTCCTGACTTTC. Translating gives CASSFAPSGANVLTF.

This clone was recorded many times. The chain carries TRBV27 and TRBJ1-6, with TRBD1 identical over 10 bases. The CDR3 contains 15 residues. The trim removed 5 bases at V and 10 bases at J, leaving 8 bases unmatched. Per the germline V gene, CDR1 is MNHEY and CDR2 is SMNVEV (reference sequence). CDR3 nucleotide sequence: TGTGCCAGCAGTCCTCTGGGGACAGGGGTCTCACCCCTCCACTTT. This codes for CASSPLGTGVSPLHF.

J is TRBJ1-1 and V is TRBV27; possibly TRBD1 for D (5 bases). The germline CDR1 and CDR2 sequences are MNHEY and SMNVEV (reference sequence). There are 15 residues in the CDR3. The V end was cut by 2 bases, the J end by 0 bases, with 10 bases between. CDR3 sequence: CASSLMAGMNTEAFF. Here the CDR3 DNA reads TGTGCCAGCAGTTTAATGGCAGGGATGAACACTGAAGCTTTCTTT.

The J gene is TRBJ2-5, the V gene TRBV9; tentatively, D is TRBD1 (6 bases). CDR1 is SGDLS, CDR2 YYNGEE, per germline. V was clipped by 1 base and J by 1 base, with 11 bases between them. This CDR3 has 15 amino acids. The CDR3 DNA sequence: TGTGCCAGCAGCGTAAGTACAGGGTTCCAAGAGACCCAGTACTTC. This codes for CASSVSTGFQETQYF.

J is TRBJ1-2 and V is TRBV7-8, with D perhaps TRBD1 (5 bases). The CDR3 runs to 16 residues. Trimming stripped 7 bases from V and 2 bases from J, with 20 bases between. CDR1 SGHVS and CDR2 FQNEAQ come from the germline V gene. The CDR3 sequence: CASTSGWLGDNYGYTF. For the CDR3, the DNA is TGTGCCAGCACCTCTGGGTGGTTAGGGGACAACTATGGCTACACCTTC.